A single T cell receptor (beta chain) is shown here with its context. Its antigen is not identified. Negative isolation was used for CD8+ and CD4+ T cells, and FACS enrichment was applied to TEMRA cells. The authors reverse transcribed roughly 0.5 to 1 ug RNA with random hexamers. The CDR3 of TCR beta was amplified by immunoSEQ multiplex PCR across 54 Vbeta and 13 Jbeta. TCRdb reprocessed the immunoSEQ multiplex PCR reads with MiXCR, giving one entry per CDR3 protein. There are roughly 220,000 distinct CDR3 sequences in the sample; 94% occur only once, and about 0.14% lies in the top ten. This specimen comes from a study of CD8 T cells in Susac syndrome. Study details: Patients with Susac syndrome were therapy-naive, on corticosteroids, or on intravenous immunoglobulin alone at the time that blood was drawn. Notes on the study in general: The CD4+ T cell repertoire of patients with Susac syndrome showed no detectable clonal expansion.

The CDR3 has 14 amino acids. From germline, CDR1 is MDHEN and CDR2 SYDVKM. V was trimmed by 1 base and J by 2 bases, leaving 9 bases between them. The sequenced sample consisted of CD4+ T cells from PBMCs. The sequence derives from a human donor with Susac syndrome. The rearrangement uses TRBV28 and TRBJ2-7, with no clear D. This CDR3 reads CASSLSGRTYEQYF. The CDR3 DNA follows: TGTGCCAGCAGTTTATCGGGCAGGACCTACGAGCAGTACTTC. Full variable domain (missing parts from reference TRBV28 and TRBJ2-7): DVKVTQSSRYLVKRTGEKVFLECVQDMDHENMFWYRQDPGLGLRLIYFSYDVKMKEKGDIPEGYSVSREKKERFSLILESASTNQTSMYLCASSLSGRTYEQYFGPGTRLTVT.